This entry lists 4 T cell receptor beta chains sequenced from one sample in a study of blood T cell repertoires in COVID-19. Only in-frame clones appear in the TCRdb table, and some are missing; sequencing was by immunoSEQ multiplex PCR. Of fewer than 250,000 clones listed, 85% to 95% were seen once; the top ten hold over 0.65%. The material sequenced was peripheral blood. The receptors here all came from a man in his thirties or forties with COVID-19, enrolled during active disease.

J is TRBJ1-5 and V is TRBV30; D uncertain. CDR3 length: 13 amino acids. CDR1 and CDR2 from the germline V gene are GTSNPN and SVGIG (reference sequence). The ends were cut back, 2 bases at V and 9 bases at J, with 14 bases in the middle. The CDR3 spells CAWSRSGGRPQHF. CDR3 in DNA: TGTGCCTGGAGTCGGTCCGGAGGGAGGCCCCAGCATTTT.

This chain uses TRBV5-4 with TRBJ2-2; D is unclear. Germline V gives CDR1 SGHNT, CDR2 YYREEE (reference sequence). Trimming cost V 6 bases and J 2 bases, with 8 bases left between them. The CDR3 contains 13 residues. CDR3 nucleotides: TGTGCCAGCATGGCAGAAAACACCGGGGAGCTGTTTTTT. It specifies CASMAENTGELFF.

This clone was recorded only once. The chain joins TRBV27 to TRBJ1-5, with 7 bases identical to TRBD1. The CDR3 is 14 residues long. Germline V gene data show CDR1 as MNHEY and CDR2 as SMNVEV (reference sequence). V shed 7 bases and J 2 bases; nucleotides not matched to a gene: 5. As DNA, the CDR3 is TGTGCCAGCACTCCTACAGGGGGCAATCAGCCCCAGCATTTT. Protein: CASTPTGGNQPQHF.

This clone was counted a few times. This rearrangement joins TRBV14 to TRBJ1-4, with a possible D match to TRBD1 (5 bases). From germline, CDR1 is SGHDN and CDR2 FVKESK. The CDR3 is 15 residues long. Between the trimmed V and J ends, which lost 1 base and 4 bases, there was a span of 10 bases. The CDR3 region is CASSQGQRINEKLFF. The CDR3 DNA reads TGTGCCAGCAGCCAAGGACAGAGAATTAATGAAAAACTGTTTTTT.